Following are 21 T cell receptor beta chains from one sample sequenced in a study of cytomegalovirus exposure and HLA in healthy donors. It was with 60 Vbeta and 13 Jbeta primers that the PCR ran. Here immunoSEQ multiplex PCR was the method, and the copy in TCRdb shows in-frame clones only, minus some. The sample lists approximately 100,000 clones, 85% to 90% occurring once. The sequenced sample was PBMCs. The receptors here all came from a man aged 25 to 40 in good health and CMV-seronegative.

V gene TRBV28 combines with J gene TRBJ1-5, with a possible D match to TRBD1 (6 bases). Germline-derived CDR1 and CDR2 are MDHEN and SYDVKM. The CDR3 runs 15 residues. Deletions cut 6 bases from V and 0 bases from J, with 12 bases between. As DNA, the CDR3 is TGTGCCAGCAGCCCGGGACAATATAGCAATCAGCCCCAGCATTTT. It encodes CASSPGQYSNQPQHF.

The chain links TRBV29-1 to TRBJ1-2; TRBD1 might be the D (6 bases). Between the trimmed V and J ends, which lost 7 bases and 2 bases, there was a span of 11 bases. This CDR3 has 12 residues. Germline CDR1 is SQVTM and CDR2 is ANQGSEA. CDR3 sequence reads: CSAPDRNYGYTF. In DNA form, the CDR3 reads TGCAGCGCCCCCGACAGGAACTATGGCTACACCTTC.

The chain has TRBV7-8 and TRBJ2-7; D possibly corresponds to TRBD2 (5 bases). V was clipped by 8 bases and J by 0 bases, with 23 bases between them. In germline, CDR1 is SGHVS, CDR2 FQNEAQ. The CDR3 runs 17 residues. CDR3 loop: CASRSRIRRTSSYEQYF. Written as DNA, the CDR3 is TGTGCCAGCCGGTCACGCATTAGGCGTACTAGCTCCTACGAGCAGTACTTC.

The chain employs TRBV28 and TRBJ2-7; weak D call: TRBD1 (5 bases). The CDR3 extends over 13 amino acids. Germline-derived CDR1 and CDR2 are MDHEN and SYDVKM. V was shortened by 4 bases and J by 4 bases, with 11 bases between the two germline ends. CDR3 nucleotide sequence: TGTGCCAGCAGTTGGGCAGGGCAGTACGAGCAGTACTTC. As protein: CASSWAGQYEQYF.

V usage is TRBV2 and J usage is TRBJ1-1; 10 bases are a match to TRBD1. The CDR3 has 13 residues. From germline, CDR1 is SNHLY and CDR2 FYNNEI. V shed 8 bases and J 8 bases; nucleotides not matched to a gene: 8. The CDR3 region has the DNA TGTGCCAGCCAAGGGACAGGGGCCCTCGAAGCTTTCTTT. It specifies CASQGTGALEAFF.

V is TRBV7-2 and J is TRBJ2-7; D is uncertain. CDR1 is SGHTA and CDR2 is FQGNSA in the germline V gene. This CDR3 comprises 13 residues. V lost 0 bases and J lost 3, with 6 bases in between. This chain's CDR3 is CASSLAGSYEQYF. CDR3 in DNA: TGTGCCAGCAGCTTAGCGGGCAGCTACGAGCAGTACTTC.

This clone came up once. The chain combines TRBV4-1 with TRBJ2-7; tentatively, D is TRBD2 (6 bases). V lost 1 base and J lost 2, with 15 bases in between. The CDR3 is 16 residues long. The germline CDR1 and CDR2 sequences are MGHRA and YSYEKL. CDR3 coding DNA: TGCGCCAGCAGCCAAGTCAGGACGGGGGTCACCTACGAGCAGTACTTC. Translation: CASSQVRTGVTYEQYF.

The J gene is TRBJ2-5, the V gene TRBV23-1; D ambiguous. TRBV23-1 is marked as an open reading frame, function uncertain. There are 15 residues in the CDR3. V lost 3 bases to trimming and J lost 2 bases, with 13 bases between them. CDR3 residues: CASSHPWAVQETQYF. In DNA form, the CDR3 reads TGCGCCAGCAGTCATCCCTGGGCCGTACAAGAGACCCAGTACTTC.

In DNA form, the CDR3 reads TGTGCCAGCAGCTTACAGGGAAACACTGAAGCTTTCTTT. Amino acids: CASSLQGNTEAFF. The J gene is TRBJ1-1, the V gene TRBV5-5; TRBD1 might be the D (6 bases). V lost 2 bases and J lost 2, with 7 bases in between. Germline V gene sequence: CDR1 SGHKS, CDR2 YYEKEE (reference sequence). The CDR3 is 13 residues long.

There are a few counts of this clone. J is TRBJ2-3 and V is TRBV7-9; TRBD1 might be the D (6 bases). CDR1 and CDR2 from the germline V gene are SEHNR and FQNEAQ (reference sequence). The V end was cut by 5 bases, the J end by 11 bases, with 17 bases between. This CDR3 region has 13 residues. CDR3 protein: CASSPAGGQKQYF. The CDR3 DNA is TGTGCCAGCAGCCCTGCCGGCGGACAGAAGCAGTATTTT.

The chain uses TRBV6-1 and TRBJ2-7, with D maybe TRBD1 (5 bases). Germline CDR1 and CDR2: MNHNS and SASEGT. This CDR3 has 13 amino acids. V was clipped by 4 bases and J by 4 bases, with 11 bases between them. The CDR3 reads CASSARQSYEQYF. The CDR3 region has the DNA TGTGCCAGCAGTGCTAGACAGAGTTACGAGCAGTACTTC.

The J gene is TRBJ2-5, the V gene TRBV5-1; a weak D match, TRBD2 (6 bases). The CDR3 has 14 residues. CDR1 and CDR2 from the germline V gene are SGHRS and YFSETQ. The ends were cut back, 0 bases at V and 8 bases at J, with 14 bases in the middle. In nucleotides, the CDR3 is TGCGCCAGCAGCTTGGAAGGGACTGCAAGAACCCAGTACTTC. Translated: CASSLEGTARTQYF.

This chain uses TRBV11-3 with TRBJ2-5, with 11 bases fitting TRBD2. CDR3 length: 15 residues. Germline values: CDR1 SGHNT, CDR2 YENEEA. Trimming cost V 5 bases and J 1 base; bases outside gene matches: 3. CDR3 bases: TGTGCCAGCAGCCCTGGGACTAGCGGCCAAGAGACCCAGTACTTC. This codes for CASSPGTSGQETQYF.

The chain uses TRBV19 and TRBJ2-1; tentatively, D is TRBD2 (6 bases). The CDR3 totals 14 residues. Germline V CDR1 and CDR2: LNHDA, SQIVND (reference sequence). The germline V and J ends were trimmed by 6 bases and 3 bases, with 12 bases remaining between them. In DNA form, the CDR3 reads TGTGCCAGTAGGCGGACTAATCTCTACAATGAGCAGTTCTTC. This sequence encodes CASRRTNLYNEQFF.

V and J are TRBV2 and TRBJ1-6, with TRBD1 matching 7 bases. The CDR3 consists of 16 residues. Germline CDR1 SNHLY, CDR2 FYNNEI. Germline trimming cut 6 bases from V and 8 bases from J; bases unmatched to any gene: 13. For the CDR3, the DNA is TGTGCCAGCAGCCCGAGGACAGGTCGAACGGATTCACCCCTCCACTTT. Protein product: CASSPRTGRTDSPLHF.

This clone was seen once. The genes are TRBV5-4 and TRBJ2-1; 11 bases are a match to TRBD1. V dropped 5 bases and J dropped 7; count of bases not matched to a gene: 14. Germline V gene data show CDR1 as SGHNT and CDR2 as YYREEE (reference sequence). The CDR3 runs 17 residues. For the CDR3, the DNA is TGTGCCAGCAGTCGAAGGGCCGGACAGGGGGCGAGAAATGAGCAGTTCTTC. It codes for CASSRRAGQGARNEQFF. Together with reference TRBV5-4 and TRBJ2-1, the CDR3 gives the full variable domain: ETGVTQSPTHLIKTRGQQVTLRCSSQSGHNTVSWYQQALGQGPQFIFQYYREEENGRGNFPPRFSGLQFPNYSSELNVNALELDDSALYLCASSRRAGQGARNEQFFGPGTRLTVL.

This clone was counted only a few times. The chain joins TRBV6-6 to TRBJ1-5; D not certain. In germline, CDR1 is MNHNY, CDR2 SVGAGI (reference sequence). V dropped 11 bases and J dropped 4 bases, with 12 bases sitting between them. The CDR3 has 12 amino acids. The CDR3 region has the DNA TGTGCCCCCACGTTCAGAAATCAGCCCCAGCATTTT. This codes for CAPTFRNQPQHF.

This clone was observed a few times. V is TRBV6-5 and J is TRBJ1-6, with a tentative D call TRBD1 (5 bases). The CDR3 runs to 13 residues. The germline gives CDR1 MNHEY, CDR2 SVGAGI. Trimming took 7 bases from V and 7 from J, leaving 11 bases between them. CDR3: CASNQGGNSPLHF. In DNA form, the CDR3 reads TGTGCCAGCAACCAGGGAGGAAATTCACCCCTCCACTTT.

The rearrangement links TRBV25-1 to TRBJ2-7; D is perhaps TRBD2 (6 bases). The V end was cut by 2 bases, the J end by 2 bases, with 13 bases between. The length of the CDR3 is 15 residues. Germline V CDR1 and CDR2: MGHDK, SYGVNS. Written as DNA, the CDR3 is TGTGCCAGCAGTGAACTGGGGGGAGGCCCCTACGAGCAGTACTTC. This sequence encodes CASSELGGGPYEQYF.

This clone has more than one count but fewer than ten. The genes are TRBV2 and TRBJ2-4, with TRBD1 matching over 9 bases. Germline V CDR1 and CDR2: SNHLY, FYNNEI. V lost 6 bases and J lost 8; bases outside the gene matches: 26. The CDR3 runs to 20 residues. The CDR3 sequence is CASSPRGQGLLDQPGHIQYF. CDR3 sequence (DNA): TGTGCCAGCAGCCCTCGGGGACAGGGCCTCCTTGACCAACCGGGACACATTCAGTACTTC. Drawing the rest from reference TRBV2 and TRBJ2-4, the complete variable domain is EPEVTQTPSHQVTQMGQEVILRCVPISNHLYFYWYRQILGQKVEFLVSFYNNEISEKSEIFDDQFSVERPDGSNFTLKIRSTKLEDSAMYFCASSPRGQGLLDQPGHIQYFGAGTRLSVL.

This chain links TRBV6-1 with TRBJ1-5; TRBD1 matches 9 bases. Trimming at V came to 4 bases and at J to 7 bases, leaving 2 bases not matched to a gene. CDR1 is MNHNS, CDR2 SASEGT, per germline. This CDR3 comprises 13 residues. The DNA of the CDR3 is TGTGCCAGCAGTGGGGACAGGGTGCAGCCCCAGCATTTT. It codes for CASSGDRVQPQHF.